Presented here are 27 T cell receptor beta chains from one specimen sequenced in a study of T cell changes during pregnancy in multiple sclerosis (dated by TCRdb to the late 2010s). To prepare the library, the immunoSEQ multiplex PCR assay was applied. Imported from immuneACCESS, the table was reduced by TCRdb to in-frame sequences with V and J called. These copies leave out some clones; in studies compared against another copy, an unresolved V gene accounts for under half, and the cause of the remainder is not known. Across this sample there are 43,000 or so clones, with 85% to 90% seen only once. The leading ten clones occupy roughly 2% of the sample. Sequences were derived from peripheral blood, sampled in the first trimester of pregnancy. The receptor source for this set is a female donor with multiple sclerosis, enrolled in a pregnancy study.

CDR3: CASSLDRNTEAFF. The CDR3 coding sequence is TGCGCCAGCAGCCTGGACAGGAACACTGAAGCTTTCTTT. This sequence joins TRBV4-3 and TRBJ1-1; weak D call: TRBD1 (6 bases). V gave up 4 bases and J gave up 1 base, with 7 bases separating them. The CDR3 runs to 13 residues. Per the germline V gene, CDR1 is LGHNA and CDR2 is YSLEER.

This chain uses TRBV7-8 with TRBJ1-5; D uncertain. Germline-derived CDR1 and CDR2 are SGHVS and FQNEAQ. The V and J ends lost 4 bases and 7 bases respectively, with 17 bases between them. The CDR3 consists of 15 residues. The DNA for the CDR3 is TGTGCCAGCAGCTCTAGAGAGGGAGTTGGCCAGCCCCAGCATTTT. Protein sequence: CASSSREGVGQPQHF.

The chain carries TRBV5-1 and TRBJ1-4, with 7 bases lining up with TRBD1. CDR3 size: 14 residues. The V segment lost 4 bases and the J segment 8 bases; nucleotides outside the gene matches: 8. CDR1 is SGHRS, CDR2 YFSETQ, per germline. The CDR3 DNA follows: TGCGCCAGCAGCGACAGGGAGGATGAGGAAAAACTGTTTTTT. It encodes CASSDREDEEKLFF.

This clone was seen a single time. The chain has TRBV5-6 and TRBJ1-2, with D maybe TRBD1 (6 bases). Trimming removed 0 bases from V and 12 bases from J, with 12 bases in between. The CDR3 runs 12 residues. CDR1 is SGHDT, CDR2 YYEEEE, per germline. The CDR3 here is CASSLDRVGHTF. In DNA, the CDR3 is TGTGCCAGCAGCTTGGACAGGGTGGGGCACACCTTC. Looking up the rest from reference TRBV5-6 and TRBJ1-2 gives the full variable domain: DAGVTQSPTHLIKTRGQQVTLRCSPKSGHDTVSWYQQALGQGPQFIFQYYEEEERQRGNFPDRFSGHQFPNYSSELNVNALLLGDSALYLCASSLDRVGHTFGSGTRLTVV.

The V and J genes are TRBV7-2 and TRBJ2-7; 8 nucleotides line up with TRBD1. With 0 bases clipped from V and 5 bases from J, the junction kept 9 bases outside the gene matches. The germline CDR1 and CDR2 sequences are SGHTA and FQGNSA. The CDR3 contains 16 residues. Here the CDR3 DNA reads TGTGCCAGCAGCTTAGCCCCACAGGGGGGAGTGAACGAGCAGTACTTC. Translation gives CASSLAPQGGVNEQYF.

The chain has TRBV9 and TRBJ2-3; D uncertain. Per the germline V gene, CDR1 is SGDLS and CDR2 is YYNGEE. V was pared by 3 bases and J by 2 bases, with 7 bases between. CDR3 size: 13 residues. In DNA form, the CDR3 reads TGTGCCAGCAGCGCTTACAACACAGATACGCAGTATTTT. It translates to CASSAYNTDTQYF.

The chain couples TRBV30 to TRBJ1-5, with D possibly being TRBD1 (6 bases). The CDR3 contains 14 residues. The V and J ends lost 0 bases and 6 bases respectively, with 12 bases between them. Germline CDR1 GTSNPN, CDR2 SVGIG (reference sequence). The CDR3 reads CAWSVFQGSQPQHF. CDR3 coding DNA: TGTGCCTGGAGTGTATTCCAGGGGAGTCAGCCCCAGCATTTT.

This clone occurred once. The chain employs TRBV19 and TRBJ1-6; D not certain. CDR1 is LNHDA and CDR2 is SQIVND in the germline V gene (reference sequence). The CDR3 sequence is 14 residues long. Deletions cut 6 bases from V and 7 bases from J, with 13 bases between. CDR3 in amino acids: CASRSTGRNSPLHF. CDR3 nucleotides: TGTGCCAGTAGAAGTACGGGGAGGAATTCACCCCTCCACTTT.

This sequence joins TRBV4-3 and TRBJ2-1, with D perhaps matching TRBD2 (5 bases). Between the trimmed V and J ends, which lost 0 bases and 7 bases, there was a span of 16 bases. The germline V gene has CDR1 LGHNA and CDR2 YSLEER. CDR3 size: 16 residues. CDR3 nucleotides: TGCGCCAGCAGCCAAGAAAGCGAGGGATGGGAGAATGAGCAGTTCTTC. Translating gives CASSQESEGWENEQFF.

The V and J genes are TRBV5-1 and TRBJ1-1; 7 nucleotides agree with TRBD1. The CDR3 is 18 amino acids. The J segment lost 1 base and the V segment lost 4 bases, leaving 16 bases of the junction unmatched. Germline V gene lookup returns CDR1 SGHRS and CDR2 YFSETQ. CDR3 bases: TGCGCCAGCAGCCGAAACCTTATAGCCGGGACAGCGAACACTGAAGCTTTCTTT. It is translated as CASSRNLIAGTANTEAFF. The full variable domain, its missing parts supplied by reference TRBV5-1 and TRBJ1-1, is KAGVTQTPRYLIKTRGQQVTLSCSPISGHRSVSWYQQTPGQGLQFLFEYFSETQRNKGNFPGRFSGRQFSNSRSEMNVSTLELGDSALYLCASSRNLIAGTANTEAFFGQGTRLTVV.

This clone was recorded once. The chain has TRBV2 and TRBJ1-5, with TRBD1 as a possible D gene (5 bases). The V gene lost 2 bases and the J gene lost 4 bases, with 9 bases spanning the gap. The CDR3 sequence is 14 residues long. In germline, CDR1 is SNHLY, CDR2 FYNNEI. The chain's CDR3 is CASSEQTANQPQHF. The CDR3 DNA is TGTGCCAGCAGTGAACAGACAGCGAATCAGCCCCAGCATTTT.

The V gene is TRBV29-1, the J gene TRBJ1-2, with D unclear. The V and J ends lost 3 bases and 7 bases respectively, with 15 bases between them. This CDR3 comprises 13 residues. CDR1 is SQVTM, CDR2 ANQGSEA, per germline. CDR3 in DNA: TGCAGCGTTGAGTATCTGGGAGCGAGTGGCTACACCTTC. Protein: CSVEYLGASGYTF.

The chain uses TRBV9 and TRBJ2-2; D is undetermined. This CDR3 has 13 residues. CDR1 is SGDLS and CDR2 is YYNGEE in the germline V gene. V was trimmed by 4 bases and J by 4 bases, leaving 8 bases between them. The CDR3 loop reads CASSLSPTGELFF. The CDR3 DNA follows: TGTGCCAGCAGCCTCTCTCCCACCGGGGAGCTGTTTTTT.

V gene TRBV7-9 combines with J gene TRBJ2-7; TRBD1 matches at 7 bases. The CDR3 runs to 11 residues. Germline CDR1 and CDR2: SEHNR and FQNEAQ (reference sequence). V shed 3 bases, J shed 11 bases, and the junction held 4 bases outside the gene matches. As DNA, the CDR3 is TGTGCCAGCAGCTTGACAGGGAAGAAGTACTTC. It encodes CASSLTGKKYF.

The chain has TRBV5-1 and TRBJ2-3, with TRBD1 matching 10 bases. After removal of 9 bases from V and 3 bases from J, the junction contained 7 bases not matched to a gene. Germline V lookup: CDR1 SGHRS, CDR2 YFSETQ. This CDR3 contains 14 residues. CDR3 DNA sequence: TGCGCCACCCGACAGGGGGCCCGGACAGATACGCAGTATTTT. Translated, it gives CATRQGARTDTQYF.

J is TRBJ1-6 and V is TRBV6-1; D is unresolved. Germline V gene sequence: CDR1 MNHNS, CDR2 SASEGT. The V and J ends lost 7 bases and 5 bases respectively, with 12 bases between them. The CDR3 contains 14 residues. CDR3 sequence: CASTVGSNNSPLHF. For the CDR3, the DNA is TGTGCCAGCACCGTAGGGAGTAATAATTCACCCCTCCACTTT.

This clone has only one observation. This sequence joins TRBV5-1 and TRBJ2-4; possible D gene TRBD1, 6 bases. The CDR3 runs to 14 residues. V lost 4 bases and J lost 5, with 13 bases in between. CDR1 is SGHRS, CDR2 YFSETQ, per germline. In DNA form, the CDR3 reads TGCGCCAGCAGCAGAGGTGGGGGCGAAAACATTCAGTACTTC. Translated: CASSRGGGENIQYF.

The V gene is TRBV2, the J gene TRBJ1-1, with no clear D. The ends were cut back, 8 bases at V and 3 bases at J, with 13 bases in the middle. The CDR3 loop spans 13 amino acids. Germline V lookup: CDR1 SNHLY, CDR2 FYNNEI. CDR3 in DNA: TGTGCCAGCGGCCGGGGAGGGTACACTGAAGCTTTCTTT. Translated: CASGRGGYTEAFF.

In its sample, this clone was seen once. The chain employs TRBV18 and TRBJ2-7; a possible D gene is TRBD1 (6 bases). The CDR3 runs to 14 residues. Germline V gives CDR1 KGHSH, CDR2 LQKENI. Deletions cut 3 bases from V and 2 bases from J, with 11 bases between. CDR3 nucleotides: TGTGCCAGCTCACCCCCGGGACATCCCTACGAGCAGTACTTC. This sequence encodes CASSPPGHPYEQYF.

The chain joins TRBV4-3 to TRBJ2-3, with a tentative D call TRBD2 (6 bases). This CDR3 is built from 18 residues. V lost 4 bases and J lost 3, with 23 bases in between. Germline V CDR1 and CDR2: LGHNA, YSLEER. This CDR3 is CASSPRTLTSRRTDTQYF. CDR3 nucleotides: TGCGCCAGCAGCCCTCGTACTTTGACTAGTAGACGGACAGATACGCAGTATTTT.

This clone was found once. The gene calls are TRBV4-1 and TRBJ1-1, with 9 bases matching TRBD1. Germline CDR1 MGHRA, CDR2 YSYEKL. The CDR3 has 17 amino acids. V was pared by 2 bases and J by 5 bases, with 12 bases of the junction left unmatched. The CDR3 DNA sequence: TGCGCCAGCAGCCAACAAACAGGGGGCATGAGGGGGACTGAAGCTTTCTTT. Its protein is CASSQQTGGMRGTEAFF.

The gene calls are TRBV9 and TRBJ1-1; 7 bases are a match to TRBD1. The germline CDR1 and CDR2 sequences are SGDLS and YYNGEE. The CDR3 is 16 residues long. The V and J ends lost 4 bases and 7 bases, in that order; junction bases with no gene match: 16. The CDR3 spells CASSPLGQARLGEAFF. The DNA of the CDR3 is TGTGCCAGCAGCCCCCTTGGACAGGCCCGATTGGGTGAAGCTTTCTTT.

The CDR3 nucleotides are TGTGCCAGCAGTGCCAACAGAGACAATCAGCCCCAGCATTTT. Amino acid sequence: CASSANRDNQPQHF. J is TRBJ1-5 and V is TRBV2; D is unresolved. Germline lookup yields CDR1 SNHLY and CDR2 FYNNEI. Between the trimmed V and J ends, which lost 4 bases and 3 bases, there was a span of 10 bases. CDR3 length equals 14 residues.

This clone was detected only a few times. The J gene is TRBJ2-5, the V gene TRBV18; 13 positions match TRBD2. This CDR3 is built from 19 residues. The V and J ends lost 5 bases and 3 bases, in that order; junction bases with no gene match: 15. Germline V CDR1 and CDR2: KGHSH, LQKENI. CDR3 sequence: CASSSGLAGRLRRKETQYF. For the CDR3, the DNA is TGTGCCAGCTCATCGGGACTAGCGGGGAGGCTCCGTCGCAAAGAGACCCAGTACTTC.

Written as DNA, the CDR3 is TGTGCCAGCAGCTTGTATATCGGCACAGATACGCAGTATTTT. Protein product: CASSLYIGTDTQYF. J is TRBJ2-3 and V is TRBV5-4; D gene uncertain. Germline assignment: CDR1 SGHNT and CDR2 YYREEE (reference sequence). CDR3 length equals 14 residues. With 1 base removed from V and 1 base from J, the gap between germline ends came to 7 bases.

The chain recombines TRBV2 with TRBJ2-7, with TRBD2 matching over 8 bases. J gave up 3 bases and V 4 bases, and 2 bases lay outside the gene matches. This CDR3 contains 13 residues. The germline CDR1 and CDR2 sequences are SNHLY and FYNNEI. Here the CDR3 reads CASSVGTSYEQYF. The DNA of the CDR3 is TGTGCCAGCAGTGTTGGGACTAGCTACGAGCAGTACTTC.

This rearrangement joins TRBV10-3 to TRBJ1-2, with a weak D call TRBD1 (6 bases). The CDR3 totals 15 residues. CDR1 is ENHRY and CDR2 is SYGVKD in the germline V gene. V was shortened by 8 bases and J by 3 bases, with 19 bases between the two germline ends. CDR3 bases: TGTGCCATCGGTCTAGGGGGGGCCCTGGACTATGGCTACACCTTC. Residues: CAIGLGGALDYGYTF.